This is a list of T cell receptor beta chains from one sample in a study of T-cell memory formation after mild COVID-19. TCRdb analysed the 5' RACE reads with MiXCR anew, one entry per CDR3 protein. Among about 400,000 distinct CDR3 sequences, less than 25% were seen once, and the ten largest hold over 10%. The specimen sequenced was PBMCs or a T cell subset sorted from them (not recorded which). The source of these receptors is an adult woman who had mild COVID-19 (a few samples of this study predate the infection). Cell type and time point are not known. The CDR3 runs from the conserved cysteine through the conserved F or W. A D gene is named only where the DNA matches it firmly. Size tells how often a clone was seen (once, few, many) or the class of an expanded clone, and some rows leave it out.

-	-	TRBV7-9	TRBJ1-2	CASSSWDTPNYGYTF	TGTGCCAGCAGCTCCTGGGACACACCAAACTATGGCTACACCTTC
-	few	TRBV7-8	TRBJ2-3	CASSPKGLGETQYF	TGTGCCAGCAGCCCGAAGGGGCTGGGTGAGACGCAGTATTTT
-	-	TRBV29-1	TRBJ2-7	CSVGQGILYEQYF	TGCAGCGTTGGTCAGGGAATCCTCTACGAGCAGTACTTC
-	few	TRBV6-1	TRBJ2-7	CASSEGLGARVHEQYF	TGTGCCAGCAGTGAAGGTTTGGGGGCGCGAGTCCACGAGCAGTACTTC
TRBD1	-	TRBV12-3/TRBV12-4	TRBJ2-3	CASSTDRVADTQYF	TGTGCCAGCAGTACAGACAGGGTCGCAGATACGCAGTATTTT
-	-	TRBV5-8	TRBJ2-3	CASSLGPYGTDTQYF	TGTGCCAGCAGCTTGGGACCCTACGGCACAGATACGCAGTATTTT
-	-	TRBV29-1	TRBJ2-1	CSVERLAGNNEQFF	TGCAGCGTTGAACGGTTGGCGGGTAACAATGAGCAGTTCTTC
-	-	TRBV24-1	TRBJ2-3	CATSDFAARGTDTQYF	TGTGCCACCAGTGATTTTGCGGCGAGGGGCACAGATACGCAGTATTTT
-	-	TRBV11-2	TRBJ2-3	CASSLLLIGQYF	TGTGCCAGCAGCTTACTTCTGATCGGGCAGTATTTT
-	-	TRBV18	TRBJ2-7	CASSPSLGPLAYEQYF	TGTGCCAGCTCACCATCCCTGGGCCCGCTAGCCTACGAGCAGTACTTC
TRBD2	few	TRBV12-3/TRBV12-4	TRBJ2-3	CASSLRFWAGGEGTDTQYF	TGTGCCAGCAGTTTAAGGTTTTGGGCGGGGGGTGAGGGCACAGATACGCAGTATTTT
TRBD2	once	TRBV7-8	TRBJ2-7	CASSSWTSGRSAYEQYF	TGTGCCAGCAGCTCGTGGACTAGCGGGAGATCAGCCTACGAGCAGTACTTC
-	few	TRBV6-2/TRBV6-3	TRBJ2-7	CASTQTHYEQYF	TGTGCCAGCACCCAGACACACTACGAGCAGTACTTC
-	-	TRBV24-1	TRBJ2-3	CATARLEGTTDTQYF	TGTGCCACCGCCAGGTTGGAGGGGACCACAGATACGCAGTATTTT
-	-	TRBV5-4	TRBJ1-1	CASSLSQFNTEAFF	TGTGCCAGCAGCTTGAGTCAGTTTAACACTGAAGCTTTCTTT
-	few	TRBV10-3	TRBJ2-1	CAISESTRTYNEQFF	TGTGCCATCAGTGAGTCAACTAGAACCTACAATGAGCAGTTCTTC
-	-	TRBV20-1	TRBJ1-2	CSARDQDGTYGYTF	TGCAGTGCTAGAGATCAGGACGGGACCTATGGCTACACCTTC
-	-	TRBV7-2	TRBJ1-2	CASSMGRENYGYTF	TGTGCCAGCAGCATGGGCAGGGAGAACTATGGCTACACCTTC
-	few	TRBV7-9	TRBJ1-6	CASSSSSSGDSPLHF	TGTGCCAGCAGCTCAAGCTCCAGTGGGGATTCACCCCTCCACTTT
TRBD2	few	TRBV4-3	TRBJ2-7	CASSQDLSSGRAAEQYF	TGCGCCAGCAGCCAAGATCTTTCTAGCGGGAGGGCCGCCGAGCAGTACTTC
-	-	TRBV12-3/TRBV12-4	TRBJ2-3	CASSFRRTDTQYF	TGTGCCAGCAGTTTTCGGCGCACAGATACGCAGTATTTT
-	few	TRBV20-1	TRBJ2-7	CSRLNRETKEQYF	TGCAGCAGACTAAACAGGGAAACGAAAGAGCAGTACTTC
TRBD1	few	TRBV5-1	TRBJ2-2	CASSPGQGELFF	TGCGCCAGCAGCCCGGGACAGGGGGAGCTGTTTTTT
-	few	TRBV5-1	TRBJ1-1	CASSPVLSLPNTEAFF	TGCGCCAGCAGCCCAGTATTAAGTCTCCCGAACACTGAAGCTTTCTTT
-	-	TRBV5-1	TRBJ1-3	CASSYGASGNTIYF	TGCGCCAGCAGCTACGGGGCCTCTGGAAACACCATATATTTT